These T cell receptor beta chains were read from a single sample in a study of OX40 agonist ivuxolimab in advanced cancers. The repertoire was sequenced with immunoSEQ multiplex PCR; TCRdb's copy has only in-frame clones and lacks some. The sample consists of about 98,000 clones, around nine tenths of them appearing once. The sample in question was CD4+ or CD8+ T cells sorted from blood, obtained in a trial of the OX40 agonist ivuxolimab. The receptors shown here come from an adult with an advanced solid tumor such as melanoma, head and neck, liver or kidney cancer. Each CDR3 is given without its conserved first and last residue.

j_call v_call cdr3_aa
TRBJ1-6 TRBV7-2 ASSLALRGRNSPLH
TRBJ1-1 TRBV25-1 ASKTPGGVGTEAF
TRBJ2-1 TRBV9 ASSALGGPSF
TRBJ2-2 TRBV29-1 SVGRPGDLSTGELF
TRBJ1-2 TRBV18 ASSPPGQGAGTTT
TRBJ2-1 TRBV6-4 ASSDSRLALSQF
TRBJ1-1 TRBV5-1 ASSYREDTEAF
TRBJ1-1 TRBV5-1 ASSPDRPNTEAF
TRBJ2-3 TRBV6-6 ASTYGYQEVADTQY
TRBJ1-2 TRBV6-5 ASSSLYGYT
TRBJ2-5 TRBV9 ASSTRRAETQY
TRBJ1-3 TRBV5-1 ASSLVGTGNTIY
TRBJ1-1 TRBV28 ASSLPPGSKAF
TRBJ1-5 TRBV2 ASSSQGNQPQH
TRBJ2-5 TRBV2 ASSDRGGETQY
TRBJ2-2 TRBV6-1 ASSKRTDNTGELF
TRBJ2-7 TRBV5-1 ASSPSIDTGGFHEQY
TRBJ1-5 TRBV6-1 ASTAGGSFRPQH
TRBJ1-6 TRBV21-1 ASSKAPFPNSSYNSPLH
TRBJ2-3 TRBV5-8 ASSLEGQGKTDTQY
TRBJ1-2 TRBV7-2 ASSLVELYGYT
TRBJ1-2 TRBV6-1 ASSDWTSRGGYT
TRBJ1-2 TRBV5-1 ASSPSGRGESGYT
TRBJ2-1 TRBV9 ASSVGVGNEQF
TRBJ2-4 TRBV7-6 ASSLGSGAPI
TRBJ2-5 TRBV5-1 ASSRDSGGQETQY
TRBJ1-1 TRBV9 ASTAGQGNTEAF
TRBJ1-2 TRBV19 ASSRANYGYT
TRBJ2-3 TRBV9 ASSLMTSSADTQY
TRBJ2-6 TRBV18 ASSPGANVLT
TRBJ1-3 TRBV9 ASSVTGSSGNTIY
TRBJ1-2 TRBV19 ASSDGAYYGYT
TRBJ2-5 TRBV15 ATSSFLLGPQETQY
TRBJ1-2 TRBV5-1 ASSRGTGSDYGYT
TRBJ2-3 TRBV18 ASSRLADPDTQY
TRBJ2-3 TRBV6-1 ASRRTGGVDTQY
TRBJ2-1 TRBV6-4 ASSESPGNEQF
TRBJ2-3 TRBV9 ASSSSGGTDTQY
TRBJ2-3 TRBV29-1 STDGGRPGADTQY
TRBJ1-1 TRBV29-1 SVDRRGAHTEAF
TRBJ1-1 TRBV6-6 ASSLRTNTEAF
TRBJ2-4 TRBV7-2 ASSLGETSRSKNIQY
TRBJ2-2 TRBV19 ASKGGAWGTGELF